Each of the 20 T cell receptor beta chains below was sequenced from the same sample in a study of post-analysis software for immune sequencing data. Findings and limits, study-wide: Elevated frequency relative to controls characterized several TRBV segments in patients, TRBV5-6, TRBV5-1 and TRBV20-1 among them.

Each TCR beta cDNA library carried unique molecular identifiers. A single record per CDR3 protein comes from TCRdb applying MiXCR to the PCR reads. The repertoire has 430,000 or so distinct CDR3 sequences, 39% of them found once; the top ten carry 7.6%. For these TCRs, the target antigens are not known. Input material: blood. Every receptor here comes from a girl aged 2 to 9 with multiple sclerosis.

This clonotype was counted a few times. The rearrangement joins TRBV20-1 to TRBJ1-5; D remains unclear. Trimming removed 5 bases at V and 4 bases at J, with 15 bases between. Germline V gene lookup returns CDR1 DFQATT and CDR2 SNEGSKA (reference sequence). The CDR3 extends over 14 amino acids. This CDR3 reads CSASGSRNNQPQHF. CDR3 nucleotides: TGCAGTGCTTCCGGGTCCAGAAATAATCAGCCCCAGCATTTT.

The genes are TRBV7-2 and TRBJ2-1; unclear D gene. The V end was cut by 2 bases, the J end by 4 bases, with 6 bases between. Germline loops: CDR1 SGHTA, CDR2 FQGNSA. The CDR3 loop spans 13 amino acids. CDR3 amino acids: CASSLFGYNEQFF. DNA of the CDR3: TGTGCCAGCAGCTTATTCGGTTACAATGAGCAGTTCTTC. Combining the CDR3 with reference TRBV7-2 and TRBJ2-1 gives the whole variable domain GAGVSQSPSNKVTEKGKDVELRCDPISGHTALYWYRQSLGQGLEFLIYFQGNSAPDKSGLPSDRFSAERTGGSVSTLTIQRTQQEDSAVYLCASSLFGYNEQFFGPGTRLTVL.

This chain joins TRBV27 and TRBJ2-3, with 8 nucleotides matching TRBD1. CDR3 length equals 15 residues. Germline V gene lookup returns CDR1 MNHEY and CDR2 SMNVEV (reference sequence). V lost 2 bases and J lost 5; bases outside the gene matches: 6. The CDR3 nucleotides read TGTGCCAGCAGTTTAAGCACAGGGGGAGAAGATACGCAGTATTTT. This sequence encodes CASSLSTGGEDTQYF.

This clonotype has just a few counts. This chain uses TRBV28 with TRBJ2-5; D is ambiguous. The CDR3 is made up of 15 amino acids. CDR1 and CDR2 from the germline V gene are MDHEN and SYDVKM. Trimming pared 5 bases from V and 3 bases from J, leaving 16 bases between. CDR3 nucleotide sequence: TGTGCCAGCAGTACTCCAACGACCCAAAAAGAGACCCAGTACTTC. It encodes CASSTPTTQKETQYF.

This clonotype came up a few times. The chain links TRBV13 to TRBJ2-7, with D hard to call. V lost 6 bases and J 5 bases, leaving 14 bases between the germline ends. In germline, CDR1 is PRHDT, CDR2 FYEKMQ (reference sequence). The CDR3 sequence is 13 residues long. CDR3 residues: CASSFKILNEQYF. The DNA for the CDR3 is TGTGCCAGCAGTTTTAAGATTCTCAACGAGCAGTACTTC.

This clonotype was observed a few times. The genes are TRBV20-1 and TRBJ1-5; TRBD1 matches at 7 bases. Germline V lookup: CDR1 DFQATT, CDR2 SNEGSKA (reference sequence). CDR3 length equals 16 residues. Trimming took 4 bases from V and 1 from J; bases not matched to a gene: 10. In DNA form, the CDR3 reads TGCAGTGCTACTAAAAACAGGGGCGGGAGCAATCAGCCCCAGCATTTT. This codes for CSATKNRGGSNQPQHF.

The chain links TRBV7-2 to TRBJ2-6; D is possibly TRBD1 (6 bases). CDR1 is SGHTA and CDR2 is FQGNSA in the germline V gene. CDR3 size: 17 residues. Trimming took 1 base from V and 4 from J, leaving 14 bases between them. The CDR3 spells CASSLVVSGVGANVLTF. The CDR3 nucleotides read TGTGCCAGCAGCTTAGTCGTTTCAGGGGTGGGGGCCAACGTCCTGACTTTC.

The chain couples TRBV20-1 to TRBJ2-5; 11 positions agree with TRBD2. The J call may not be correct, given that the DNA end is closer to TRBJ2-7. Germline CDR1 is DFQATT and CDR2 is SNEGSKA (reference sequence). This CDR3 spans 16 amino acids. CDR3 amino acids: CSARPQLAGVRYEQYF. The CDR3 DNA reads TGCAGTGCTAGACCACAACTAGCGGGAGTGCGCTACGAGCAGTACTTC.

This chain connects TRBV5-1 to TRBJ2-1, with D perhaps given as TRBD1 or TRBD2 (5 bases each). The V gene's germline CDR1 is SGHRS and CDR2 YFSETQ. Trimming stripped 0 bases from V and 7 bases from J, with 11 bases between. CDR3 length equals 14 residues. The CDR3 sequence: CASSLETRGNEQFF. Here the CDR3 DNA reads TGCGCCAGCAGCTTGGAAACGAGGGGTAATGAGCAGTTCTTC.

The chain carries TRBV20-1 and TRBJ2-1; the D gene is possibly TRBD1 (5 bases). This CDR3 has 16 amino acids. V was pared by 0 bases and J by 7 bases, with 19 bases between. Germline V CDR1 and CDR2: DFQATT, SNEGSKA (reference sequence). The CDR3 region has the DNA TGCAGTGCTAGAGATCGGAGCAGGGAAATTGGGAATGAGCAGTTCTTC. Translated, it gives CSARDRSREIGNEQFF.

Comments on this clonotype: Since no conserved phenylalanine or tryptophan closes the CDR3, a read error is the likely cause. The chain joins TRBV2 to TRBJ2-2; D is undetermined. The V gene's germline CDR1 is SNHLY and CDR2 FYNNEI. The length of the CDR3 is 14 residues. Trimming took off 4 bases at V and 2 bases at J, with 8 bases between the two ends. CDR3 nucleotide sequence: TGTGCCAGCAGTGTTGACACAAACACCGGGGAGCTGTTTTGT. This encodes CASSVDTNTGELFC.

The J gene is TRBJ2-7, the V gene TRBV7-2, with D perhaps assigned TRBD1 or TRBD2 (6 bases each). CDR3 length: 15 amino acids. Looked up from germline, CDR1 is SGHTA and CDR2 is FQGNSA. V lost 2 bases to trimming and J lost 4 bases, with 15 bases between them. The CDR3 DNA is TGTGCCAGCAGCTTATCCTTTGGGGGGCAGTACGAGCAGTACTTC. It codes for CASSLSFGGQYEQYF.

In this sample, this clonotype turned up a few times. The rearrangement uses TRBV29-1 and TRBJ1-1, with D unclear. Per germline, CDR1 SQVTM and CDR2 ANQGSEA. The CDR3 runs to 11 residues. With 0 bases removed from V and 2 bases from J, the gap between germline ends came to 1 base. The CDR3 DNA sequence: TGCAGCGTTGAAGATAACACTGAAGCTTTCTTT. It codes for CSVEDNTEAFF.

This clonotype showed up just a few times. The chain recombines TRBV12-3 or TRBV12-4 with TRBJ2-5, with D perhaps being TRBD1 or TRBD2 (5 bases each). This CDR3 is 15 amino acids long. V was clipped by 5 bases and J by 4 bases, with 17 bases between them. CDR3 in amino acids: CASSQTGTPLETQYF. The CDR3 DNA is TGTGCCAGCAGTCAGACCGGGACGCCACTAGAGACCCAGTACTTC.

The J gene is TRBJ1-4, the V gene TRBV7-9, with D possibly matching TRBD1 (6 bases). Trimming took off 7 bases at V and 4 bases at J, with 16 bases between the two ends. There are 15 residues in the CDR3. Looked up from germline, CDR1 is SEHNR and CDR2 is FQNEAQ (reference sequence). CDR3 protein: CASTEWGAVNEKLFF. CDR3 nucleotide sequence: TGTGCCAGCACCGAGTGGGGGGCTGTTAATGAAAAACTGTTTTTT.

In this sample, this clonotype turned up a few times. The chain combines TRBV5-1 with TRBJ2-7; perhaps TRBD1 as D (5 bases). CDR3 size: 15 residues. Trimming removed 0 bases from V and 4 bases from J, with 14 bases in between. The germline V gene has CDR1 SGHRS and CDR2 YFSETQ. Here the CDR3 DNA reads TGCGCCAGCAGCTTGGAAAGGGGCCGTGCTTACGAGCAGTACTTC. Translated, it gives CASSLERGRAYEQYF.

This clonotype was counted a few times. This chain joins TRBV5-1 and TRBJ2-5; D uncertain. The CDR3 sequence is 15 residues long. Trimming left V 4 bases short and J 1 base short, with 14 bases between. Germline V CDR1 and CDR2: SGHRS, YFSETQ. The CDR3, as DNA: TGCGCCAGCAGCCCCCTTAGGCATCCCCAAGAGACCCAGTACTTC. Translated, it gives CASSPLRHPQETQYF. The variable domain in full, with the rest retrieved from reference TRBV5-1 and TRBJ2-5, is KAGVTQTPRYLIKTRGQQVTLSCSPISGHRSVSWYQQTPGQGLQFLFEYFSETQRNKGNFPGRFSGRQFSNSRSEMNVSTLELGDSALYLCASSPLRHPQETQYFGPGTRLLVL.

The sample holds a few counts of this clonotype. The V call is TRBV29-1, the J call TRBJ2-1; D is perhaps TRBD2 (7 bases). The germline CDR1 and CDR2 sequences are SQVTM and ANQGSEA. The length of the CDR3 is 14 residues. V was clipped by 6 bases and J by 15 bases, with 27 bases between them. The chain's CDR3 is CSVQLRVGGLGGFF. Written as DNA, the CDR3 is TGCAGCGTCCAACTAAGGGTCGGGGGGCTCGGGGGGTTCTTC.

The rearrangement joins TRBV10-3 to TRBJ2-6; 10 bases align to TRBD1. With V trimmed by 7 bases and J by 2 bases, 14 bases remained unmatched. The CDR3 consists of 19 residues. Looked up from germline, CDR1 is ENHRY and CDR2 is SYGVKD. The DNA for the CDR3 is TGTGCCATCAAGGAGACGACAGGGGGCTACCAACCTGGGGCCAACGTCCTGACTTTC. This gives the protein CAIKETTGGYQPGANVLTF.

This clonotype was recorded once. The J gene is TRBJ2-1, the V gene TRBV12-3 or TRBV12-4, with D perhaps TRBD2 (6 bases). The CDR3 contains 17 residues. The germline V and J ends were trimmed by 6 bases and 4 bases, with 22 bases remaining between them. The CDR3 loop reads CASSPLMGLTSYNEQFF. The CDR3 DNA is TGTGCCAGCAGCCCCCTTATGGGACTCACTAGTTACAATGAGCAGTTCTTC.